The 10 T cell receptor beta chains listed next were all sequenced from one sample in a study of CD8+ T cells in alopecia areata (dated by TCRdb to 2017 to 2018). Library preparation was by the immunoSEQ multiplex PCR assay. To provide template for TCR sequencing, every sample had RNA extracted and reverse transcribed into cDNA. Sourced from immuneACCESS, this table was stored by TCRdb with only in-frame sequences that have V and J called. A share of the clones is absent; for the studies checked, an unresolved V gene accounts for under half, and the remainder has no known explanation. Present in this sample are about 210,000 clones, around 65% of which were seen just once. The top ten hold about 4.2% of the sample. This specimen's time point label, interpreted: approximately 4 weeks on oral tofacitinib. Per the publication, the treatment or condition label means: oral pan-JAK inhibitor, 5-10 mg twice daily.

The specimen was CD4+ T cells sorted from blood, collected at week 4, from a patient treated with tofacitinib. The receptors stem from a human donor with alopecia areata.

This clone was seen a handful of times. This rearrangement joins TRBV5-1 to TRBJ2-2; tentatively, D is TRBD1 (6 bases). CDR1 and CDR2 (germline): SGHRS, YFSETQ. V dropped 4 bases and J dropped 4 bases, with 14 bases sitting between them. The CDR3 is made up of 15 amino acids. CDR3 in amino acids: CASSPWGRTTGELFF. The CDR3 DNA sequence: TGCGCCAGCAGCCCTTGGGGGCGAACCACCGGGGAGCTGTTTTTT.

In regard to this clone: This same CDR3 is encoded by further DNA sequences in the sample. The V call is TRBV19, the J call TRBJ2-7; 7 bases map to TRBD1. With 2 bases clipped from V and 1 base from J, the junction kept 5 bases outside the gene matches. The CDR3 consists of 15 residues. In germline, CDR1 is LNHDA, CDR2 SQIVND (reference sequence). CDR3 in DNA: TGTGCCAGTAGTATAAGGCCGGGACAGTCCTACGAGCAGTACTTC. Translating it yields CASSIRPGQSYEQYF.

This clone was seen a few times. The chain links TRBV7-2 to TRBJ2-2, with D possibly called TRBD1 or TRBD2 (6 bases each). The germline gives CDR1 SGHTA, CDR2 FQGNSA. V was clipped by 5 bases and J by 4 bases, with 17 bases between them. This CDR3 has 16 residues. In nucleotides, the CDR3 is TGTGCCAGCAGCCTAGAAGGAGGGGGTAGCACCGGGGAGCTGTTTTTT. Translation gives CASSLEGGGSTGELFF.

This clone came up a few times. This rearrangement joins TRBV7-6 to TRBJ1-6; no definite D call. With 5 bases removed from V and 9 bases from J, the gap between germline ends came to 20 bases. The CDR3 runs to 16 residues. Germline V gene sequence: CDR1 SGHVS, CDR2 FNYEAQ. This chain's CDR3 is CASSQNVPSAVSPLHF. The DNA for the CDR3 is TGTGCCAGCAGCCAGAACGTGCCCTCGGCAGTTTCACCCCTCCACTTT.

The chain employs TRBV21-1 and TRBJ2-7. TRBV21-1 is described as a pseudogene. The CDR3 is 13 residues long. The DNA for the CDR3 is TGTGCCAGCAGCCCCCCAACCCCCTACGAGCAGTACTTC. Its protein is CASSPPTPYEQYF.

CDR3 region: CASSSDRVHGYTF. The CDR3 nucleotides read TGTGCCAGCAGCTCCGACAGGGTACATGGCTACACCTTC. The V and J genes are TRBV7-9 and TRBJ1-2; 7 nucleotides line up with TRBD1. CDR1 is SEHNR, CDR2 FQNEAQ, per germline (reference sequence). CDR3 size: 13 residues. Trimming cost V 4 bases and J 6 bases; bases outside gene matches: 5.

The genes are TRBV7-9 and TRBJ2-5; TRBD2 is a possible D gene (6 bases). V shed 4 bases and J shed 4 bases, with 16 bases lying between them. CDR3 length equals 15 residues. Per the germline V gene, CDR1 is SEHNR and CDR2 is FQNEAQ (reference sequence). The CDR3 region has the DNA TGTGCCAGCAGCTCCTCCGGGACTCAGGGAGAGACCCAGTACTTC. Translated: CASSSSGTQGETQYF.

The rearrangement joins TRBV29-1 to TRBJ1-1; D not resolved. Trimming took off 7 bases at V and 0 bases at J, with 9 bases between the two ends. Per the germline V gene, CDR1 is SQVTM and CDR2 is ANQGSEA. The CDR3 totals 12 residues. The CDR3 loop is CSALAVNTEAFF. The CDR3 nucleotides are TGCAGCGCTCTGGCTGTGAACACTGAAGCTTTCTTT.

The chain combines TRBV7-8 with TRBJ1-2; TRBD1 agrees at 12 bases. Germline V lookup: CDR1 SGHVS, CDR2 FQNEAQ. The trim removed 5 bases at V and 5 bases at J, leaving 9 bases unmatched. The CDR3 consists of 16 residues. CDR3 amino acids: CASSTSGDRGRYGYTF. Here the CDR3 DNA reads TGTGCCAGCAGCACCTCGGGGGACAGGGGGCGGTATGGCTACACCTTC. Together with reference TRBV7-8 and TRBJ1-2, the CDR3 gives the full variable domain: GAGVSQSPRYKVAKRGQDVALRCDPISGHVSLFWYQQALGQGPEFLTYFQNEAQLDKSGLPSDRFFAERPEGSVSTLKIQRTQQEDSAVYLCASSTSGDRGRYGYTFGSGTRLTVV.

The V gene is TRBV2, the J gene TRBJ2-5; D is ambiguous. Trimming left V 6 bases short and J 5 bases short, with 10 bases between. The CDR3 is made up of 12 amino acids. Germline CDR1 and CDR2: SNHLY and FYNNEI. CDR3 loop: CASRFSRETQYF. The DNA for the CDR3 is TGTGCCAGCAGATTTTCGCGGGAGACCCAGTACTTC.